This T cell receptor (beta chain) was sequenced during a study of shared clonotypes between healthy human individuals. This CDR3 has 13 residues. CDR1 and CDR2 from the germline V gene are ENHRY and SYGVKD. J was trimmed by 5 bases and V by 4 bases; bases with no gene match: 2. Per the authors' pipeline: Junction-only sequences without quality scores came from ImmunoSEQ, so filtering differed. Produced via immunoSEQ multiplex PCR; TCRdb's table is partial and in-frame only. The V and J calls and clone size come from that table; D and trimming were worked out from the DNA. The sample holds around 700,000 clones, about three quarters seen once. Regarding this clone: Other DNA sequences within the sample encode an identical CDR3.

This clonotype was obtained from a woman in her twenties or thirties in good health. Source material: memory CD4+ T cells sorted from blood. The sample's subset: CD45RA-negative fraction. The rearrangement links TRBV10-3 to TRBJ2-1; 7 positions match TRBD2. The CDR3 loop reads CAISGREDNEQFF. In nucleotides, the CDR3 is TGTGCCATCAGTGGACGGGAGGACAATGAGCAGTTCTTC.